The rows below give T cell receptor beta chains drawn from one sample of a study of immune evolution from preneoplasia to lung adenocarcinoma. Assay: immunoSEQ multiplex PCR; the TCRdb copy retains only in-frame clones and omits some. The sample consists of several thousand clones, roughly 85% of them appearing once. The sequenced sample consisted of FFPE invasive lung adenocarcinoma tissue. The receptors come from a person between 45 and 65 years old with lung adenocarcinoma. Both conserved end residues are part of each CDR3. The D gene is left open where the match is weak. Where a row states a size, it is once, few, many or the class of an expanded clone; other rows omit it.

j_call v_call clone_size d_call cdr3_aa cdr3_nt
TRBJ1-4 TRBV18 - TRBD1 CASSPRRQGFSEKLFF TGTGCCAGCTCACCACGTCGACAGGGGTTCAGTGAAAAACTGTTTTTT
TRBJ1-1 TRBV5-8 once - CASSLGVNTEAFF TGTGCCAGCAGCTTGGGAGTGAACACTGAAGCTTTCTTT
TRBJ1-5 TRBV27 - - CASSPNPGVVQPQHF TGTGCCAGCAGTCCCAACCCGGGGGTTGTACAGCCCCAGCATTTT
TRBJ2-5 TRBV18 - - CASSRDNLRETQYF TGTGCCAGCTCACGAGACAATCTGAGGGAGACCCAGTACTTC
TRBJ1-2 TRBV28 - TRBD1 CASSGTGRNGYTF TGTGCCAGCTCAGGGACAGGGAGGAATGGCTACACCTTC
TRBJ2-1 TRBV10-2 - TRBD2 CATEYILAGGNEQFF TGCGCCACCGAATATATACTAGCGGGGGGCAATGAGCAGTTCTTC
TRBJ2-7 TRBV6-1 few - CASSEELWQYF TGTGCCAGCAGTGAGGAGTTGTGGCAGTACTTC
TRBJ2-2 TRBV28 - - CASSLFVGELFF TGTGCCAGCAGTTTATTTGTCGGGGAGCTGTTTTTT
TRBJ2-5 TRBV5-1 - TRBD1 CASSLGDRWQETQYF TGCGCCAGCAGCTTGGGGGACAGGTGGCAAGAGACCCAGTACTTC
TRBJ2-1 TRBV28 few - CASSLRLEPFF TGTGCCAGCAGTCTTCGACTAGAACCGTTCTTC
TRBJ1-1 TRBV19 - - CASSIGRNTEAFF TGTGCCAGTAGTATAGGGAGGAACACTGAAGCTTTCTTT
TRBJ1-5 TRBV29-1 - - CSVGGGGNQPQHF TGCAGCGTTGGAGGGGGAGGCAATCAGCCCCAGCATTTT
TRBJ2-7 TRBV6-6 - TRBD1 CASSYGPTGGLNEQYF TGTGCCAGCAGTTACGGGCCGACAGGGGGCCTGAATGAGCAGTACTTC
TRBJ1-1 TRBV30 - - CAWSVNTEAFF TGTGCCTGGAGCGTCAACACTGAAGCTTTCTTT
TRBJ2-1 TRBV28 - TRBD1 CASSSGTGDYNEQFF TGTGCCAGCAGTTCCGGGACAGGAGATTACAATGAGCAGTTCTTC
TRBJ2-6 TRBV5-8 - - CASSLGTFSGANVLTF TGTGCCAGCAGCTTGGGTACTTTCTCTGGGGCCAACGTCCTGACTTTC
TRBJ2-1 TRBV30 - TRBD2 CAQKPRGRINEQFF TGTGCCCAAAAACCCCGCGGGAGGATCAATGAGCAGTTCTTC
TRBJ2-5 TRBV30 - TRBD2 CAWSVLGGLVQETQYF TGTGCCTGGAGTGTACTGGGAGGACTAGTCCAAGAGACCCAGTACTTC
TRBJ1-5 TRBV19 - TRBD1 CASSRMGQGAGQPQHF TGTGCCAGTAGTAGAATGGGACAGGGGGCAGGTCAGCCCCAGCATTTT
TRBJ1-4 TRBV5-1 - - CASRISTNEKLFF TGCGCCAGCAGGATTTCAACTAATGAAAAACTGTTTTTT
TRBJ1-4 TRBV19 once - CASSTFGRAGNEKLFF TGTGCCAGTAGTACCTTTGGGAGGGCTGGTAATGAAAAACTGTTTTTT
TRBJ2-5 TRBV28 - TRBD1 CASSPMDRVGQETQYF TGTGCCAGCAGTCCAATGGACAGGGTGGGACAAGAGACCCAGTACTTC
TRBJ2-1 TRBV7-2 few - CASSFPGIYNEQFF TGTGCCAGCAGCTTTCCGGGGATCTACAATGAGCAGTTCTTC
TRBJ1-4 TRBV4-3 - - CASSQDPAGVERAVKLFF TGCGCCAGCAGCCAAGATCCCGCGGGCGTGGAGAGGGCTGTAAAACTGTTTTTT
TRBJ2-2 TRBV27 - - CASSLRGGELFF TGTGCCAGCAGTTTAAGAGGAGGGGAGCTGTTTTTT
TRBJ1-2 TRBV29-1 - - CSVISNYGYTF TGCAGCGTTATATCAAACTATGGCTACACCTTC
TRBJ2-7 TRBV5-6 few TRBD2 CASGTIGAEPYEQYF TGTGCCAGCGGGACTATTGGAGCGGAACCTTACGAGCAGTACTTC
TRBJ1-5 TRBV15 - TRBD1 CATSRRTGVVDQPQHF TGTGCCACCAGCAGAAGAACAGGGGTGGTGGATCAGCCCCAGCATTTT
TRBJ1-2 TRBV7-2 - TRBD1 CASSLAKTVWQGDKGYTF TGTGCCAGCAGCTTAGCGAAGACGGTATGGCAGGGGGATAAAGGCTACACCTTC
TRBJ2-3 TRBV18 - TRBD2 CASSELAGALADTQYF TGTGCCAGCTCGGAGCTAGCGGGAGCCCTAGCAGATACGCAGTATTTT
TRBJ2-3 TRBV6-6 - - CASTLARNTDTQYF TGTGCCAGCACCTTAGCGAGAAACACAGATACGCAGTATTTT
TRBJ2-7 TRBV13 - TRBD1 CASSLGQGQYF TGTGCCAGCAGCCTCGGACAGGGACAGTACTTC
TRBJ1-5 TRBV30 - - CAWSVQDQPQHF TGTGCCTGGAGTGTACAAGATCAGCCCCAGCATTTT
TRBJ2-1 TRBV11-2 few - CASSLPTSYNEQFF TGTGCCAGCAGCTTACCCACTTCCTACAATGAGCAGTTCTTC
TRBJ1-2 TRBV6-6 - TRBD1 CASSFTGTGDNYGYTF TGTGCCAGCAGTTTCACCGGGACAGGGGATAACTATGGCTACACCTTC
TRBJ1-2 TRBV28 - - CASSSKTSGTLGYTF TGTGCCAGCAGTTCAAAGACCTCCGGGACACTTGGCTACACCTTC
TRBJ1-2 TRBV28 - - CASGMNYGYTF TGTGCCAGCGGGATGAACTATGGCTACACCTTC
TRBJ2-1 TRBV28 - - CASTVTDEQFF TGTGCCAGCACTGTGACAGATGAGCAGTTCTTC
TRBJ2-7 TRBV20-1 - - CSARDSYEQYF TGCAGTGCTCGGGACTCCTACGAGCAGTACTTC
TRBJ2-3 TRBV5-1 - - CASSRAGTTDTQYF TGCGCCAGCTCGCGCGCCGGGACCACAGATACGCAGTATTTT
TRBJ1-5 TRBV9 - - CASSVSLDRINQPQHF TGTGCCAGCAGCGTAAGTCTCGACAGGATAAATCAGCCCCAGCATTTT